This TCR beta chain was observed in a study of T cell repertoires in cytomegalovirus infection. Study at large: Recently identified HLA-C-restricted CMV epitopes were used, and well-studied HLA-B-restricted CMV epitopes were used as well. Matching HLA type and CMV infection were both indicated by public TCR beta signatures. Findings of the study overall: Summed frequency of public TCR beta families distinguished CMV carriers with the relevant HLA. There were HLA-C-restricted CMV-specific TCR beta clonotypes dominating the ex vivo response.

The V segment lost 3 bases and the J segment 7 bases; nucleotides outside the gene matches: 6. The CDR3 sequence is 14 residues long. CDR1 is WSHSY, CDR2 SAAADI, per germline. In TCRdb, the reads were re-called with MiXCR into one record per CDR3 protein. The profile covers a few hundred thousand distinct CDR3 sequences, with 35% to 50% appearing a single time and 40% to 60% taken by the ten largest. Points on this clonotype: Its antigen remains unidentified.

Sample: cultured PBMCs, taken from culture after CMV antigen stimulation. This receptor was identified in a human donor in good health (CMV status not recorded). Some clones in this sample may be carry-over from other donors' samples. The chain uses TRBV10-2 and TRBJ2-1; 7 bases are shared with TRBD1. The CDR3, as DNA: TGCGCCAGCAGTGAAGAGGGGGCGAGGAATGAGCAGTTCTTC. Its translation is CASSEEGARNEQFF.